A single sample is the source of the 15 T cell receptor beta chains below, sequenced in a study of response to subunit inactivated influenza vaccine. MiXCR, run by TCRdb on the RT-PCR reads, gives a single entry per CDR3 protein. The table records more than 400,000 distinct CDR3 sequences, more than 7% of them present only once. Here the sequenced sample was PBMCs from blood, taken 23 to 25 months after vaccination. Source of these receptors: a man between 50 and 75 years old who received an inactivated influenza vaccine.

In this sample, this clonotype turned up many times. The chain is built from TRBV5-5 and TRBJ2-7; 8 bases align to TRBD2. Germline assignment: CDR1 SGHKS and CDR2 YYEKEE (reference sequence). There are 14 residues in the CDR3. Trimming at V came to 0 bases and at J to 6 bases, leaving 5 bases not matched to a gene. The CDR3 here is CASSLAAGVFEQYF. CDR3 sequence (DNA): TGTGCCAGCAGCTTGGCAGCGGGAGTCTTCGAGCAGTACTTC.

V and J are TRBV20-1 and TRBJ1-2; no reliable D call. The germline V gene has CDR1 DFQATT and CDR2 SNEGSKA (reference sequence). The CDR3 contains 15 residues. The DNA of the CDR3 is TGCAGAGCCGCGCCCTCAGATGGGAGGAACTATGGCTACACCTTC. This gives the protein CRAAPSDGRNYGYTF.

This clonotype was recorded many times. The V gene is TRBV10-3, the J gene TRBJ1-1; 8 nucleotides align to TRBD1. This CDR3 has 14 residues. From germline, CDR1 is ENHRY and CDR2 SYGVKD. Trimming took 7 bases from V and 2 from J; bases not matched to a gene: 6. The CDR3 reads CAIKPTGVNTEAFF. Here the CDR3 DNA reads TGTGCCATCAAGCCGACAGGGGTTAACACTGAAGCTTTCTTT.

The V gene is TRBV7-2, the J gene TRBJ2-7; D possibly matches TRBD1 or TRBD2 (6 bases each). Germline CDR1 and CDR2: SGHTA and FQGNSA. With 3 bases removed from V and 2 bases from J, the gap between germline ends came to 11 bases. The CDR3 is made up of 14 amino acids. DNA of the CDR3: TGTGCCAGCAGCTTCGCGGGACAAGCCTACGAGCAGTACTTC. This gives the protein CASSFAGQAYEQYF.

This clonotype was found many times. The J gene is TRBJ1-1, the V gene TRBV20-1, with D perhaps matching TRBD1 (5 bases). Trimming cost V 0 bases and J 1 base, with 6 bases left between them. The CDR3 spans 13 residues. The V gene's germline CDR1 is DFQATT and CDR2 SNEGSKA (reference sequence). The CDR3 DNA reads TGCAGTGCTAGAGATGACAGGAACACTGAAGCTTTCTTT. Amino acid sequence: CSARDDRNTEAFF.

This clonotype appeared a few times. V gene TRBV2 combines with J gene TRBJ2-1; D remains unclear. Trimming pared 1 base from V and 8 bases from J, leaving 6 bases between. The CDR3 covers 12 residues. The germline CDR1 and CDR2 sequences are SNHLY and FYNNEI. CDR3 DNA: TGTGCCAGCAGTGAAGAAAGCCATGAGCAGTTCTTC. Encoded protein: CASSEESHEQFF.

At least ten counts were recorded for this clonotype. The gene calls are TRBV20-1 and TRBJ2-7; possibly TRBD2 for D (5 bases). CDR3 length: 15 residues. Looked up from germline, CDR1 is DFQATT and CDR2 is SNEGSKA (reference sequence). V shed 0 bases and J shed 4 bases, with 16 bases lying between them. Here the CDR3 DNA reads TGCAGTGCTAGAGATCCACGAGGCGGGTCTTACGAGCAGTACTTC. Translation: CSARDPRGGSYEQYF.

This clonotype was found a few times. The chain employs TRBV20-1 and TRBJ1-1; perhaps TRBD1 as D (5 bases). The CDR3 runs 12 residues. Trimming cost V 5 bases and J 5 bases, with 12 bases left between them. CDR1 is DFQATT, CDR2 SNEGSKA, per germline (reference sequence). The chain's CDR3 is CSAGAQVTEAFF. CDR3 nucleotides: TGCAGTGCTGGGGCGCAGGTGACTGAAGCTTTCTTT.

This clonotype was detected ten times or more. This chain joins TRBV4-3 and TRBJ2-1, with no clear D. Trimming shortened V by 3 bases and J by 8 bases, and 11 bases separated the two germline ends. The CDR3 consists of 13 residues. CDR1 is LGHNA, CDR2 YSLEER, per germline. Here the CDR3 reads CASSQMLNYEQFF. Here the CDR3 DNA reads TGCGCCAGCAGCCAGATGCTTAACTATGAGCAGTTCTTC.

The table lists this clonotype with many counts. This rearrangement joins TRBV3-1 to TRBJ2-2; D possibly corresponds to TRBD2 (5 bases). This CDR3 contains 14 residues. In germline, CDR1 is LGHDT, CDR2 YNNKEL (reference sequence). V lost 1 base and J lost 4, with 7 bases in between. This CDR3 is CASSQGTVTGELFF. The DNA of the CDR3 is TGTGCCAGCAGCCAAGGGACTGTCACCGGGGAGCTGTTTTTT.

V and J are TRBV5-1 and TRBJ2-4, with 9 bases lining up with TRBD1. This CDR3 is 18 amino acids long. With V trimmed by 4 bases and J by 6 bases, 17 bases remained unmatched. The germline CDR1 and CDR2 sequences are SGHRS and YFSETQ. The chain's CDR3 is CASSLQTIQGQGGNIQYF. The DNA for the CDR3 is TGCGCCAGCAGCCTCCAGACGATCCAGGGACAGGGAGGAAACATTCAGTACTTC.

The chain recombines TRBV20-1 with TRBJ2-7; 8 nucleotides align to TRBD2. V was clipped by 6 bases and J by 3 bases; unmatched bases: 10. The CDR3 has 14 residues. Looked up from germline, CDR1 is DFQATT and CDR2 is SNEGSKA (reference sequence). CDR3 sequence reads: CSASTRLAGYEQYF. CDR3 nucleotide sequence: TGCAGTGCCTCCACCAGGCTAGCGGGCTACGAGCAGTACTTC.

The gene calls are TRBV18 and TRBJ2-1; D may be TRBD1 or TRBD2 (5 bases each). V dropped 6 bases and J dropped 7 bases, with 13 bases sitting between them. The length of the CDR3 is 13 residues. Per the germline V gene, CDR1 is KGHSH and CDR2 is LQKENI. CDR3 nucleotide sequence: TGTGCCAGCTCCCCGGGGACCGAAAATGAGCAGTTCTTC. Its translation is CASSPGTENEQFF.

This clonotype was seen many times. This rearrangement joins TRBV12-3 or TRBV12-4 to TRBJ2-3; 9 positions match TRBD1. This CDR3 is built from 17 residues. Trimming cost V 2 bases and J 1 base; bases outside gene matches: 7. CDR3 sequence (DNA): TGTGCCAGCAGTTTATGGGGACAGGGTAAGGGCACAGATACGCAGTATTTT. Its protein is CASSLWGQGKGTDTQYF.

This clonotype was detected ten times or more. This chain links TRBV7-6 with TRBJ2-7, with D possibly being TRBD2 (6 bases). This CDR3 spans 15 amino acids. CDR1 is SGHVS and CDR2 is FNYEAQ in the germline V gene. V lost 2 bases and J 3 bases, leaving 14 bases between the germline ends. CDR3: CASSLKLAGYYEQYF. In DNA form, the CDR3 reads TGTGCCAGCAGCTTAAAACTAGCAGGTTACTACGAGCAGTACTTC. The variable domain in full, with the rest retrieved from reference TRBV7-6 and TRBJ2-7, is GAGVSQSPRYKVTKRGQDVALRCDPISGHVSLYWYRQALGQGPEFLTYFNYEAQQDKSGLPNDRFSAERPEGSISTLTIQRTEQRDSAMYRCASSLKLAGYYEQYFGPGTRLTVT.